The clone carrying this T cell receptor (beta chain) has only a few counts. Antigen unknown. The sample is drawn from a study of blood T cells in healthy people across ages. Whole-study context: Template switching retrieved approximately one barcoded beta molecule for each two T cells. General study points: Naive CD4+ cell counts and diversity both ran higher in long-lived than in aged donors.

CDR3 length: 14 residues. Germline loops: CDR1 LGHNT, CDR2 FRNRAP. V lost 6 bases to trimming and J lost 6 bases, with 17 bases between them. Using a J-beta primer mix together with a sample-barcoded 5' primer, a second PCR was run for about 6 to 12 cycles. Via MiXCR, TCRdb re-called the 5' RACE reads, giving one row per CDR3 protein. This table holds roughly 650,000 distinct CDR3 sequences, approximately 29% found once. The clonotype comes from a woman over 75 in good health. The specimen was blood. This sequence joins TRBV12-5 and TRBJ1-1; the D gene is possibly TRBD1 (6 bases). CDR3 bases: TGTGCTAGTGGGCCCCCGACAGGCGTATCTGAAGCTTTCTTT. Its translation is CASGPPTGVSEAFF.